The present T cell receptor (beta chain) was sequenced within a study of monozygotic twins with inflammatory bowel disease. Overall study findings and caveats: Patient repertoires may carry noise from differing immunosuppressive treatments.

The CDR3 contains 14 residues. The germline CDR1 and CDR2 sequences are LNHDA and SQIVND (reference sequence). TCRdb re-called the 5' RACE reads; every CDR3 protein appears as one record, without DNA. Its listing shows more than 85,000 distinct CDR3 sequences. Comments on this clonotype: What it binds is unknown.

The J gene is TRBJ1-5, the V gene TRBV19. Sample: blood. The TCR sequence derives from a human donor with ulcerative colitis or Crohn's disease, or a healthy co-twin of an affected twin (not recorded which). The CDR3 sequence: CASSIDGENQPQHF.